The entry below gives a single T cell receptor beta chain sequence along with its context. Sequencing used immunoSEQ multiplex PCR; TCRdb keeps in-frame clones, though not all of them. The sample carries more than 80,000 clones, 82% recorded once. The data belong to a study of PD-L1 blockade in urothelial cancer. CDR1 is LNHDA, CDR2 SQIVND, per germline (reference sequence). The CDR3 runs 13 residues. Trimming left V 6 bases short and J 4 bases short, with 12 bases between. The receptor was derived from a man aged 65 to 79 with urothelial cancer. V usage is TRBV19 and J usage is TRBJ1-1; perhaps TRBD1 as D (5 bases). This sample comprised PBMCs, obtained around atezolizumab (anti-PD-L1) treatment. CDR3 sequence: CASRAIRGTEAFF. As DNA, the CDR3 is TGTGCCAGTAGAGCAATTAGGGGCACTGAAGCTTTCTTT. The variable domain in full, completed from reference TRBV19 and TRBJ1-1, reads DGGITQSPKYLFRKEGQNVTLSCEQNLNHDAMYWYRQDPGQGLRLIYYSQIVNDFQKGDIAEGYSVSREKKESFPLTVTSAQKNPTAFYLCASRAIRGTEAFFGQGTRLTVV.